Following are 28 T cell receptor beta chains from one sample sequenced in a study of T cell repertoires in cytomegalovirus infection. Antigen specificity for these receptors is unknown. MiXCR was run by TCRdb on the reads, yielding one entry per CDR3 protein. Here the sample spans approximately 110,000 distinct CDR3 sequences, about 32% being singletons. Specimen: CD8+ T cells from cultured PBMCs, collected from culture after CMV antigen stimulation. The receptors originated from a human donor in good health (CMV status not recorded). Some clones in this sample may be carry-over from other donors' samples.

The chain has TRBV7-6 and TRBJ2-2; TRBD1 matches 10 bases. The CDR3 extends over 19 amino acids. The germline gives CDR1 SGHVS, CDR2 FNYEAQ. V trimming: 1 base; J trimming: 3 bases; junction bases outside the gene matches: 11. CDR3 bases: TGTGCCAGCAGCTTAGATAGCCCGGTGGGACAGGGGTACACCGGGGAGCTGTTTTTT. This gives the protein CASSLDSPVGQGYTGELFF.

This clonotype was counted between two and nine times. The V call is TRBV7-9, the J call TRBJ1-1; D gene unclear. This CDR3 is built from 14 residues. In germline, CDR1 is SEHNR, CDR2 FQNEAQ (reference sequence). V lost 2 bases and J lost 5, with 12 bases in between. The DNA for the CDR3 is TGTGCCAGCAGCTTACCGGGGTTAGGAACTGAAGCTTTCTTT. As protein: CASSLPGLGTEAFF.

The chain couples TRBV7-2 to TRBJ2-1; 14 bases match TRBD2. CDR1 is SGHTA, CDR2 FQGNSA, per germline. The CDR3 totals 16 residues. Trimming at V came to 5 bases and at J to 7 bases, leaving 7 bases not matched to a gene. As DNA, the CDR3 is TGTGCCAGCAGCCCCAGACTAGCGGGGGGGGGGAATGAGCAGTTCTTC. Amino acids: CASSPRLAGGGNEQFF. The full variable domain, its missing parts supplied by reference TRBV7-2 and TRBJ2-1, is GAGVSQSPSNKVTEKGKDVELRCDPISGHTALYWYRQSLGQGLEFLIYFQGNSAPDKSGLPSDRFSAERTGGSVSTLTIQRTQQEDSAVYLCASSPRLAGGGNEQFFGPGTRLTVL.

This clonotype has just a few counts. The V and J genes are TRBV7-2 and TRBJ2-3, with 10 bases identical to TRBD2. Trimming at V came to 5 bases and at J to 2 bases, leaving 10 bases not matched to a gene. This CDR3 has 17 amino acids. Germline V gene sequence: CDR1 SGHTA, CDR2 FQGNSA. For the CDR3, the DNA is TGTGCCAGCAGCGATCCTAGCGGGGGCCTTTACACAGATACGCAGTATTTT. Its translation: CASSDPSGGLYTDTQYF.

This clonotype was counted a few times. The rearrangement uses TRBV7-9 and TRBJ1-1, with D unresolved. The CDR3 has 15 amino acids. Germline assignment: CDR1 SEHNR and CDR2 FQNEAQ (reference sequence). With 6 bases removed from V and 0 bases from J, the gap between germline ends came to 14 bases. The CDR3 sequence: CASSSGIGMNTEAFF. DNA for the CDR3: TGTGCCAGCAGTTCCGGCATAGGGATGAACACTGAAGCTTTCTTT.

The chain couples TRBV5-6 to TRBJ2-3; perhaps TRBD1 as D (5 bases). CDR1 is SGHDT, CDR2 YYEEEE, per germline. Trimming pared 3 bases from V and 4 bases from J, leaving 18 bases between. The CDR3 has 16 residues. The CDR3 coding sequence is TGTGCCAGCAGCTGGTACAAGACAGAGATTGCAGATACGCAGTATTTT. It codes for CASSWYKTEIADTQYF. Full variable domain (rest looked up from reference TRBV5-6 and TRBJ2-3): DAGVTQSPTHLIKTRGQQVTLRCSPKSGHDTVSWYQQALGQGPQFIFQYYEEEERQRGNFPDRFSGHQFPNYSSELNVNALLLGDSALYLCASSWYKTEIADTQYFGPGTRLTVL.

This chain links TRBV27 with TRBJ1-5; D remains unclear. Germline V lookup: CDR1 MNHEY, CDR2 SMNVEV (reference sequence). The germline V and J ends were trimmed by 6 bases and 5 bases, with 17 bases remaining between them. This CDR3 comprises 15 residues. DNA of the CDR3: TGTGCCAGCAGCCCTTTCCGGGCGGAGGATCAGCCCCAGCATTTT. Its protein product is CASSPFRAEDQPQHF.

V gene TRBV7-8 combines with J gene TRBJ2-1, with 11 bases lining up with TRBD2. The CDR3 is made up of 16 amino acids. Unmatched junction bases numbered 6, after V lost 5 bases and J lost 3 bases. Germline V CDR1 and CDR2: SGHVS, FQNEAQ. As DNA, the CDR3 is TGTGCCAGCAGCGACGGGACTAGCGGAAACTACAATGAGCAGTTCTTC. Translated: CASSDGTSGNYNEQFF.

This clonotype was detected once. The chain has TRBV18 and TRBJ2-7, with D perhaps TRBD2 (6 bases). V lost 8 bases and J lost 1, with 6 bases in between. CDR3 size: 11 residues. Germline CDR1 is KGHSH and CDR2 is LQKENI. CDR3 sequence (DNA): TGTGCCAGCCGGGGGTCCTACGAGCAGTACTTC. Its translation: CASRGSYEQYF.

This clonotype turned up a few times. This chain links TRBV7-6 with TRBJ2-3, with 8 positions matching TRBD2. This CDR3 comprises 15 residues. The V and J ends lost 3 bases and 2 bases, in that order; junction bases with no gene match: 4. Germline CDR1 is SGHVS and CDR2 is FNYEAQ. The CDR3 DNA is TGTGCCAGCAGCTTGCGGGGGGCCGACACAGATACGCAGTATTTT. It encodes CASSLRGADTDTQYF. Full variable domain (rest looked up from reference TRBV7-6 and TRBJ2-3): GAGVSQSPRYKVTKRGQDVALRCDPISGHVSLYWYRQALGQGPEFLTYFNYEAQQDKSGLPNDRFSAERPEGSISTLTIQRTEQRDSAMYRCASSLRGADTDTQYFGPGTRLTVL.

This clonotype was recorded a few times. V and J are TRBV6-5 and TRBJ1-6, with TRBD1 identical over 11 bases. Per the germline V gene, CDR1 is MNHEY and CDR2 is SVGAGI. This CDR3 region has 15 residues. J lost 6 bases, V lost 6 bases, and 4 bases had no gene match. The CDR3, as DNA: TGTGCCAGCAGACCCGGGACAGGGGGTAATTCACCCCTCCACTTT. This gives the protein CASRPGTGGNSPLHF.

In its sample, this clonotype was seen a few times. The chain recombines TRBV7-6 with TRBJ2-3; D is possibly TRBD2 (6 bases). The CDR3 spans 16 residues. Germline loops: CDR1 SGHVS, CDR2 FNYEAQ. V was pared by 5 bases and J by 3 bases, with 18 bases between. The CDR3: CASSAWGGTGTDTQYF. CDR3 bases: TGTGCCAGCAGCGCCTGGGGCGGGACCGGAACAGATACGCAGTATTTT.

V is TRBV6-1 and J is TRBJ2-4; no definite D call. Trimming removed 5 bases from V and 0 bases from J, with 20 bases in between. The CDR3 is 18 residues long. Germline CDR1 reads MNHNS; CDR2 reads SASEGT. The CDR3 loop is CASSLNVVGMLAKNIQYF. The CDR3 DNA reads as TGTGCCAGCAGTCTGAACGTCGTGGGAATGTTAGCCAAAAACATTCAGTACTTC.

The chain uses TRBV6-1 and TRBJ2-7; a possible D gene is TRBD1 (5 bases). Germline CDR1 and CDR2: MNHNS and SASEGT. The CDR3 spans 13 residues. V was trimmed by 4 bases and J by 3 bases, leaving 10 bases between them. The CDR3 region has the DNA TGTGCCAGCAGTGTGACAGCCAACTACGAGCAGTACTTC. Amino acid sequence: CASSVTANYEQYF.

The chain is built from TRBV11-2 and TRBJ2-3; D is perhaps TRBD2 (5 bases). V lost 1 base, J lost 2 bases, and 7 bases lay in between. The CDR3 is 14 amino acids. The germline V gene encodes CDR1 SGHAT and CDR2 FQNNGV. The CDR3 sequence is CASSLVGITDTQYF. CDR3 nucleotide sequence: TGTGCCAGCAGCTTAGTCGGGATCACAGATACGCAGTATTTT.

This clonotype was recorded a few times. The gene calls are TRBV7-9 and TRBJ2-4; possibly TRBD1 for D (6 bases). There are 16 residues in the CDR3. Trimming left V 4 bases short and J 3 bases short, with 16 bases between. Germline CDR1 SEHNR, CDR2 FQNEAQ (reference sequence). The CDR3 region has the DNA TGTGCCAGCAGCTCCGAGGCAGGGGAGAGCAAAAACATTCAGTACTTC. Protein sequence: CASSSEAGESKNIQYF.

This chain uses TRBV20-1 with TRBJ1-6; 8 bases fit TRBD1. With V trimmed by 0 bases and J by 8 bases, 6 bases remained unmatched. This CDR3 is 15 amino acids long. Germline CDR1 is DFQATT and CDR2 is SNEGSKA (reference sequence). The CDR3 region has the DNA TGCAGTGCTAGAGAACCGGACAGGGAGGATTCACCCCTCCACTTT. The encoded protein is CSAREPDREDSPLHF.

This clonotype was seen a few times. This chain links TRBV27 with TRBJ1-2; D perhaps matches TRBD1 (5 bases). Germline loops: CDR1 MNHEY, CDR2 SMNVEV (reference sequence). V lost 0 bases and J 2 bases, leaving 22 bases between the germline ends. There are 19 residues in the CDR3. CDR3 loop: CASSLSGGFVPGFNYGYTF. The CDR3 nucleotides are TGTGCCAGCAGTTTATCGGGGGGGTTTGTTCCGGGCTTCAACTATGGCTACACCTTC.

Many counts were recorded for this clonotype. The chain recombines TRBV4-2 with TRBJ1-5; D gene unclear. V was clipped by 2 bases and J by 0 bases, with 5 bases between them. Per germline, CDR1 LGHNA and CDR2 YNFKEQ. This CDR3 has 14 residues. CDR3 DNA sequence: TGTGCCAGCAGCCAAATTGATAGCAATCAGCCCCAGCATTTT. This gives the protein CASSQIDSNQPQHF.

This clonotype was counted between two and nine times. The CDR3 bases are TGCGCCAGCAGCCAAGACGGGACAGGGGTGTACGAGCAGTACTTC. Protein sequence: CASSQDGTGVYEQYF. The chain uses TRBV4-1 and TRBJ2-7; 10 bases fit TRBD1. The CDR3 extends over 15 amino acids. CDR1 MGHRA and CDR2 YSYEKL come from the germline V gene. V lost 0 bases to trimming and J lost 4 bases; unmatched junction nucleotides: 3.

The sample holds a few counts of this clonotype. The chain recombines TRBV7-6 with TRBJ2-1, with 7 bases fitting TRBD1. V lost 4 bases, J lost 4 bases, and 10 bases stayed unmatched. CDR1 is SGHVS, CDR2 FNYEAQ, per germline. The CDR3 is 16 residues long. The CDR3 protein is CASSSWDSGDYNEQFF. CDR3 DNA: TGTGCCAGCAGCTCTTGGGACAGTGGAGATTACAATGAGCAGTTCTTC.

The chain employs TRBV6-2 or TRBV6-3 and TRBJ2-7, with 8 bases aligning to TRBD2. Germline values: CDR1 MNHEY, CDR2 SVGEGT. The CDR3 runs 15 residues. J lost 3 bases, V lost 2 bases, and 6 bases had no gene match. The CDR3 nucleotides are TGTGCCAGCAGTTACCCCCAGCGGGGGCTCTACGAGCAGTACTTC. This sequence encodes CASSYPQRGLYEQYF.

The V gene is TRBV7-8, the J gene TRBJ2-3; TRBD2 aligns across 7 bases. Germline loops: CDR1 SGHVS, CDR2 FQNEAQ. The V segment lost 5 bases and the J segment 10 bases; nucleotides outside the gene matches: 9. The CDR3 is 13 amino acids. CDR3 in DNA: TGTGCCAGCAGCACGAGGACTAGTAGTGCGCAGTATTTT. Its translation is CASSTRTSSAQYF.

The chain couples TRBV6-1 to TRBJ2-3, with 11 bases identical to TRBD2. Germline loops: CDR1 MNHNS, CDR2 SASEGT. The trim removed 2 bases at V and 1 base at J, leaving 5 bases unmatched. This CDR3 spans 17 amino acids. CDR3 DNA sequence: TGTGCCAGCAGTGAAATAGCGGGGGGGCGCGGCACAGATACGCAGTATTTT. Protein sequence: CASSEIAGGRGTDTQYF.

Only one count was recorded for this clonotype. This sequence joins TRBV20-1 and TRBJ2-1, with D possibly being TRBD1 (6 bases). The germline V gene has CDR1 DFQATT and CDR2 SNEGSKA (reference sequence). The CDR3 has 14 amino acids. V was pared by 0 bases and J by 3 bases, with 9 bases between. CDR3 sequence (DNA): TGCAGTGCTAGAGATATGGACAGCTACAATGAGCAGTTCTTC. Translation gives CSARDMDSYNEQFF.

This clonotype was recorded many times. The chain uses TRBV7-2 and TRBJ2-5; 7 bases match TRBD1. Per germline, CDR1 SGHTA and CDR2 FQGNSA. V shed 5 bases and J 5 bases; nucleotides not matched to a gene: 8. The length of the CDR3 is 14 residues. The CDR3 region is CASSPTGSTETQYF. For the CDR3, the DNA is TGTGCCAGCAGCCCGACAGGGAGTACGGAGACCCAGTACTTC.

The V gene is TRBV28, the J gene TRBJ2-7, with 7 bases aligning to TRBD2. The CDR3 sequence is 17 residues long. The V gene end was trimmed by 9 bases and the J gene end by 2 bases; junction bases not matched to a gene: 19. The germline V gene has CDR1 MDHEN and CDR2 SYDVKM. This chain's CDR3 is CASLESLGGSKPYEQYF. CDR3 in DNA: TGTGCCAGTCTAGAATCCTTGGGGGGGAGCAAACCCTACGAGCAGTACTTC.

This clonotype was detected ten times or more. This chain's CDR3 is CASSQDGSGGANEQFF. In DNA form, the CDR3 reads TGTGCCAGCAGCCAAGATGGTAGCGGGGGGGCAAATGAGCAGTTCTTC. The J gene is TRBJ2-1, the V gene TRBV4-2, with 11 bases identical to TRBD2. Trimming took 0 bases from V and 7 from J; bases not matched to a gene: 5. The CDR3 spans 16 residues. The germline CDR1 and CDR2 sequences are LGHNA and YNFKEQ.